This T cell receptor (beta chain) was profiled in a study of sequential checkpoint blockade in melanoma. Study at large: Patients were randomized 1:1 to nivolumab-then-ipilimumab or ipilimumab-then-nivolumab first-line. Both treatment sequences were followed by maintenance nivolumab.

The CDR3 is 16 residues long. Germline CDR1 is LNHDA and CDR2 is SQIVND (reference sequence). V shed 3 bases, J shed 3 bases, and the junction held 4 bases outside the gene matches. Produced via immunoSEQ multiplex PCR; TCRdb's table is partial and in-frame only. The sample holds about 40,000 clones; more than 80% are singletons and the top ten take 9% to 15%. Treatment reported: randomized to nivolumab then ipilimumab (arm A) or the reverse (arm B). From thawed PBMCs, live CD3+CD8+ cells negative for CD19 and CD56 were sorted. The receptor's source is a human donor with melanoma. Material: CD8+ T cells sorted from blood (inferred from file names), obtained from a patient given nivolumab and ipilimumab in sequence. This chain connects TRBV19 to TRBJ1-5; 11 nucleotides match TRBD1. The CDR3 loop is CASSIGDRGFNQPQHF. The CDR3 nucleotides are TGTGCCAGTAGTATCGGGGACAGGGGGTTCAATCAGCCCCAGCATTTT.